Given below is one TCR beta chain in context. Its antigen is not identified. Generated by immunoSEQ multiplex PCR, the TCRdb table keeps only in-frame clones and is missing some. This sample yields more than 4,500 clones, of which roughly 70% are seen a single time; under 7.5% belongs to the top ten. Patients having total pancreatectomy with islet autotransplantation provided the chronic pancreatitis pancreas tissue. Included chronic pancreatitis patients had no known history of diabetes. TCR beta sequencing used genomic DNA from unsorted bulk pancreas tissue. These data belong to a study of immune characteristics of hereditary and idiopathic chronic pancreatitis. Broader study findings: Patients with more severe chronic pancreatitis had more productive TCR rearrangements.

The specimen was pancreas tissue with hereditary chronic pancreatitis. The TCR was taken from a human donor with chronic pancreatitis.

The CDR3 loop is CASSYRLEETQYF. DNA of the CDR3: TGTGCCAGCAGTTACAGGCTCGAAGAGACCCAGTACTTC. The rearrangement links TRBV6-5 to TRBJ2-5; D is unclear. V lost 2 bases, J lost 3 bases, and 7 bases lay in between. The CDR3 runs to 13 residues. The germline CDR1 and CDR2 sequences are MNHEY and SVGAGI.